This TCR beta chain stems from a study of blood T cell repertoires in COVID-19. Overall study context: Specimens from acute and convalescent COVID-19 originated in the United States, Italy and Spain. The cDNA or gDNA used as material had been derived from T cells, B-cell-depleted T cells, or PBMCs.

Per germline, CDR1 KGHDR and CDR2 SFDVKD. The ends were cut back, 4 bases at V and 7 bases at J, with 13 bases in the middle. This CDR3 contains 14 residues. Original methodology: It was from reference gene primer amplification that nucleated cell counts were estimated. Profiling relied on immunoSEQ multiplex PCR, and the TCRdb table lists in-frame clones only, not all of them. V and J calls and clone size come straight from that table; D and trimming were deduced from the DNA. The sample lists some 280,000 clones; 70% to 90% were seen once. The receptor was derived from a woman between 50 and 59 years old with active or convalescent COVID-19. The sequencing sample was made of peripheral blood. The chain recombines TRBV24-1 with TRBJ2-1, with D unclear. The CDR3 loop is CATSDPQTPNEQFF. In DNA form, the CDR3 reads TGTGCCACCAGTGACCCCCAGACACCGAATGAGCAGTTCTTC.